This T cell receptor (beta chain) was observed in a study of T cell repertoires in cytomegalovirus infection. Overall study context: The public TCR beta signatures pointed to both CMV infection and matching HLA type.

Overall study findings and caveats: CMV-specific HLA-C-restricted TCR beta clonotypes dominated the ex vivo response. Identification of carriers of CMV plus the relevant HLA was achieved through cumulative public TCR beta family frequency.

TCRdb called the reads again in MiXCR, with one record for every CDR3 protein. This table holds 450,000 to 600,000 distinct CDR3 sequences, approximately 40% found once. Details on this clonotype: Its target is unknown.

The material was cultured PBMCs, obtained from culture after CMV antigen stimulation. The TCR originated in a human donor in good health (CMV status not recorded). Some clones in this sample may be carry-over from other donors' samples.

The CDR3 nucleotides are TGTGCCAGCAGCCATGGACAGGGGGAAGCGTTCGAGCAGTACTTC. Protein: CASSHGQGEAFEQYF. This chain uses TRBV7-6 with TRBJ2-7, with 10 bases identical to TRBD1. The CDR3 loop spans 15 amino acids. Germline CDR1 reads SGHVS; CDR2 reads FNYEAQ. The V gene end was trimmed by 5 bases and the J gene end by 6 bases; junction bases not matched to a gene: 10.